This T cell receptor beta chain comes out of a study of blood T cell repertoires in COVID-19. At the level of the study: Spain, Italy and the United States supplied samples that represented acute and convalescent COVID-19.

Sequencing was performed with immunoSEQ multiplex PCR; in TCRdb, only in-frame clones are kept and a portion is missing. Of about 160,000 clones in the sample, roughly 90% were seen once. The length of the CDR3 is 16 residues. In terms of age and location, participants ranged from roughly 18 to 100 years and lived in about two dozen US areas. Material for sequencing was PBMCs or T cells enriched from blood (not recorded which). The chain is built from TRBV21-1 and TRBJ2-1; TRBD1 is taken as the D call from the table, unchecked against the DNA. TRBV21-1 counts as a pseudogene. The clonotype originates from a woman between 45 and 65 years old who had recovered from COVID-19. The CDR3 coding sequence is TGTGCCAGCAGCAAGAAAGACAGGGCTGCGGTCAATGAGCAGTTCTTC. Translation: CASSKKDRAAVNEQFF.